Listed here is a single T cell receptor (beta chain). What it binds is not known. Though probably carrying unrecorded immune exposures, donors were nominally healthy at sampling. The source of the sample is a study of cytomegalovirus exposure and HLA in healthy donors. Study outcomes and limitations: Among TCR beta chains, those listed as cytomegalovirus-associated numbered 164. HLA restriction was apparent for most CMV-associated TCR beta chains in a later analysis. For TCR beta chains, V- and J-gene trimming was later linked to a missense DCLRE1C variant.

This PCR relied on a set of 60 Vbeta primers and 13 Jbeta primers. Method: immunoSEQ multiplex PCR; TCRdb's copy keeps in-frame clones and lacks some. There are around 140,000 clones in the sample; approximately 82% occur only once, and less than 2% lies in the top ten. The CDR3 is made up of 15 amino acids. V was shortened by 6 bases and J by 7 bases, with 19 bases between the two germline ends. The germline gives CDR1 SGHRS, CDR2 YFSETQ. Material for sequencing was PBMCs. The chain employs TRBV5-1 and TRBJ1-4; TRBD1 might be the D (5 bases). The sequence came from a man aged 35 to 55 in good health and CMV-seronegative. CDR3 loop: CASTFQNPGLEKLFF. CDR3 bases: TGCGCCAGCACCTTCCAGAATCCGGGACTTGAAAAACTGTTTTTT.